What follows are 4 T cell receptor beta chains derived from one specimen sequenced in a study of CD4 T cells in relation to SARS-CoV-2 and coronaviruses. Their antigen targets remain unknown. Unexposed donor CD4+ T cells date from 2011-2018, before the COVID-19 pandemic. The cells were cultured for 10 days before CD4+ T cells were isolated. The method was immunoSEQ multiplex PCR; TCRdb's version includes in-frame clones alone and lacks a portion of them. The sample contains about 23,000 clones, approximately 78% of which appear only once. The sample was CD4+ T cells from PBMCs, cultured in vitro. These TCRs come from a human donor in good health.

The chain joins TRBV6-1 to TRBJ2-3, with 7 bases lining up with TRBD1. V was pared by 3 bases and J by 0 bases, with 3 bases of the junction left unmatched. The CDR3 runs to 15 residues. The germline V gene encodes CDR1 MNHNS and CDR2 SASEGT. As DNA, the CDR3 is TGTGCCAGCAGTGAGGGCAGGGGGAGCACAGATACGCAGTATTTT. Protein product: CASSEGRGSTDTQYF.

The chain recombines TRBV21-1 with TRBJ1-6. TRBV21-1 is annotated as a pseudogene. The CDR3 has 15 residues. The CDR3 region has the DNA TGTGCCAGCAGCAAAGAGGGCACCCGCTATTCACCCCTCCACTTT. As protein: CASSKEGTRYSPLHF.

This chain joins TRBV30 and TRBJ1-2; D remains ambiguous. The CDR3 has 12 residues. V was pared by 5 bases and J by 2 bases, with 9 bases between. Germline CDR1 reads GTSNPN; CDR2 reads SVGIG (reference sequence). Here the CDR3 DNA reads TGTGCCTGGTCGGAAGGGAACTATGGCTACACCTTC. It translates to CAWSEGNYGYTF.

This chain joins TRBV12-1 and TRBJ2-7; TRBD1 reflects the table's D call only, with no check against the DNA. TRBV12-1 is a recognized pseudogene. The CDR3 is made up of 15 amino acids. The chain's CDR3 is CASSFYRGNTYEQYF. The CDR3 DNA reads TGTGCCAGCAGCTTCTACAGGGGGAACACCTACGAGCAGTACTTC.